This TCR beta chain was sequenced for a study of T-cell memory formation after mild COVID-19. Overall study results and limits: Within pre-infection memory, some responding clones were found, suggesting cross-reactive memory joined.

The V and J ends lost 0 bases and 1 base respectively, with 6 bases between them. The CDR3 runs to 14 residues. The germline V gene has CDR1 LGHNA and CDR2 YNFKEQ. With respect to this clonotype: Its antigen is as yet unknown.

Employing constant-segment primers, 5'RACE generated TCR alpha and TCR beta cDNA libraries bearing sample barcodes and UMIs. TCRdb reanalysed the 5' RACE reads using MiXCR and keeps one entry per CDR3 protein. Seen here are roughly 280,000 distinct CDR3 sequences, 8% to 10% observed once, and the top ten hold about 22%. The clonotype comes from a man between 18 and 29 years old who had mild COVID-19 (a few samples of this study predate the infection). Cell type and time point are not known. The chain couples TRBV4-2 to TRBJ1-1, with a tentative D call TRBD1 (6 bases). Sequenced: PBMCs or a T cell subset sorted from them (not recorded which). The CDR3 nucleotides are TGTGCCAGCAGCCAAGAACAGGGGAACACTGAAGCTTTCTTT. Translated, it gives CASSQEQGNTEAFF.